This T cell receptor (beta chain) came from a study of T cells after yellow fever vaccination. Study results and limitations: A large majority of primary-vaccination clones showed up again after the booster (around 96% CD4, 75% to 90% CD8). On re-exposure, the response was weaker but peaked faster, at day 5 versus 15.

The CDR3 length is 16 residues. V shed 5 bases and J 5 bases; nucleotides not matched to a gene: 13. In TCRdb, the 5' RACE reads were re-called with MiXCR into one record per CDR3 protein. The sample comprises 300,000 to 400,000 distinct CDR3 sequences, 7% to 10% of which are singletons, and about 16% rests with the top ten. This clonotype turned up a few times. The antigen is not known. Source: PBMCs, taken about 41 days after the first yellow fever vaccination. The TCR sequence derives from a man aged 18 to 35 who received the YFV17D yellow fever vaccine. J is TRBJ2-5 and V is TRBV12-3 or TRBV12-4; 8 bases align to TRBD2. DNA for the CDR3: TGTGCCAGCAGTAACCGCTCCCCGGGAGGGCTGGAGACCCAGTACTTC. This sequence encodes CASSNRSPGGLETQYF.